This T cell receptor beta chain was sequenced during a study of regulatory T cells in long-lasting Graves disease. The wider study: Positive TSH receptor antibodies alongside over 5 years of antithyroid drugs were what marked Graves' disease as persistent.

Arm-PCR of CDR3 regions with iRepertoire HTBI primers generated TCR beta libraries. TCRdb reprocessed the multiplex PCR reads via MiXCR and lists one record per CDR3 protein. The sample contains approximately 400,000 distinct CDR3 sequences, around 21% of which appear only once. The study's findings and limits: TRBV28, TRBJ1-2 and TRBJ2-5 emerged as the favored segments in persistent disease.

Details on this clonotype: The antigen is not known.

Trimming cost V 3 bases and J 8 bases, with 16 bases left between them. This CDR3 has 14 amino acids. Germline V lookup: CDR1 WSHSY, CDR2 SAAADI. Indicated time point: persistent/refractory GD, antithyroid drugs over 5 years with positive TRAb. Scientists built the TCR library using RNA that was extracted from PBMCs. The sequence was obtained from a female donor with Graves disease. The J gene is TRBJ1-2, the V gene TRBV10-2; D is unclear. Sequencing was performed on peripheral blood mononuclear cells (PBMCs), taken when the disease was refractory, from a patient treated with antithyroid drugs. CDR3 coding DNA: TGCGCCAGCAGTGATGGGGTGGGAATGAGGGGCTACACCTTC. It specifies CASSDGVGMRGYTF.